This entry lists 11 T cell receptor beta chains sequenced from one sample in a study of vaccination effects on CD4 cells after COVID-19. Antigen-specific CD4+ T cells were first expanded with viral peptide pools by the ViraFEST assay and only then sequenced. Culturing for about ten days preceded CD4+ T cell isolation. By PCR, the person was confirmed to have had SARS-CoV-2 infection between March and December 2020. Some clones are missing from TCRdb's copy, which holds only in-frame ones; the method was immunoSEQ multiplex PCR. The sample records about 22,000 clones, about 80% being singletons. For these receptors, no antigen is known. Here the sequenced sample was CD4+ T cells from PBMCs cultured with a peptide pool, taken before COVID-19 vaccination. All receptors derive from a human donor who had a prior SARS-CoV-2 infection.

By its share, this clone is hyperexpanded (1% or more). One end of the junction does not line up with germline, which may come from a read error. V and J are TRBV12-3 or TRBV12-4 and TRBJ1-3; D not resolved. The CDR3 runs 13 residues. The DNA of the CDR3 is TGTGCCAGCAGTTTGAGCCCTGGGAACACCATATATTTT. It yields the protein CASSLSPGNTIYF.

This chain connects TRBV5-1 to TRBJ2-3; TRBD2 might be the D (5 bases). Germline V lookup: CDR1 SGHRS, CDR2 YFSETQ. The CDR3 contains 14 residues. V was cut by 0 bases and J by 1 base, with 6 bases left in between. For the CDR3, the DNA is TGCGCCAGCAGCTTGGGTAGCGGCACAGATACGCAGTATTTT. Translation: CASSLGSGTDTQYF. The variable domain in full, completed from reference TRBV5-1 and TRBJ2-3, reads KAGVTQTPRYLIKTRGQQVTLSCSPISGHRSVSWYQQTPGQGLQFLFEYFSETQRNKGNFPGRFSGRQFSNSRSEMNVSTLELGDSALYLCASSLGSGTDTQYFGPGTRLTVL.

This clone came up a few times. The chain employs TRBV29-1 and TRBJ1-1, with 9 bases that match TRBD1. This CDR3 region has 15 residues. CDR1 and CDR2 (germline): SQVTM, ANQGSEA. J gave up 0 bases and V 7 bases, and 9 bases lay outside the gene matches. CDR3 protein: CSAGTGWGMNTEAFF. The CDR3 DNA reads as TGCAGCGCCGGGACAGGGTGGGGGATGAACACTGAAGCTTTCTTT.

V and J are TRBV6-6 and TRBJ2-7; no definite D call. Germline V gene data show CDR1 as MNHNY and CDR2 as SVGAGI (reference sequence). Trimming stripped 0 bases from V and 2 bases from J, with 11 bases between. The CDR3 loop spans 15 amino acids. CDR3 region: CASSYSSLLAYEQYF. The CDR3 DNA reads as TGTGCCAGCAGTTACTCTTCCCTCCTGGCCTACGAGCAGTACTTC.

In DNA, the CDR3 is TGTGCCAGCAGCGTCGGGACAGGGGTATTTAATGAGCAGTTCTTC. Amino acids: CASSVGTGVFNEQFF. V and J are TRBV9 and TRBJ2-1; 10 bases match TRBD1. Germline assignment: CDR1 SGDLS and CDR2 YYNGEE. J gave up 7 bases and V 2 bases, and 6 bases lay outside the gene matches. The CDR3 has 15 amino acids.

This chain links TRBV7-2 with TRBJ2-2, with D tentatively TRBD1 (6 bases). This CDR3 is built from 15 residues. The germline V and J ends were trimmed by 3 bases and 3 bases, with 11 bases remaining between them. The V gene's germline CDR1 is SGHTA and CDR2 FQGNSA. CDR3 region: CASSFRGQYTGELFF. In nucleotides, the CDR3 is TGTGCCAGCAGCTTCAGGGGTCAATACACCGGGGAGCTGTTTTTT.

The chain recombines TRBV6-6 with TRBJ1-1; D is unresolved. Germline V gives CDR1 MNHNY, CDR2 SVGAGI (reference sequence). The CDR3 length is 12 residues. V gave up 4 bases and J gave up 8 bases, with 11 bases separating them. CDR3 coding DNA: TGTGCCAGCAGTTCCCAAGGAAGGGAAGCTTTCTTT. Translated: CASSSQGREAFF.

The J gene is TRBJ2-7, the V gene TRBV4-2; 8 bases align to TRBD2. V lost 4 bases to trimming and J lost 3 bases; unmatched junction nucleotides: 8. CDR1 is LGHNA and CDR2 is YNFKEQ in the germline V gene. The CDR3 has 15 residues. For the CDR3, the DNA is TGTGCCAGCAGCCGGTCCGGGACTAGTGTCTACGAGCAGTACTTC. Translated: CASSRSGTSVYEQYF.

The sample holds a few counts of this clone. The chain has TRBV7-3 and TRBJ2-7; TRBD2 matches at 7 bases. Per the germline V gene, CDR1 is SGHTA and CDR2 is FQGTGA. The V gene end was trimmed by 0 bases and the J gene end by 2 bases; junction bases not matched to a gene: 7. The CDR3 runs to 16 residues. The CDR3 bases are TGTGCCAGCAGCTTAACCCGGGCTAGCGGTACCTACGAGCAGTACTTC. Amino acids: CASSLTRASGTYEQYF.

This rearrangement joins TRBV5-3 to TRBJ2-7; D not resolved. TRBV5-3 is labeled an ORF, and its function is uncertain. The CDR3 runs 17 residues. V was shortened by 3 bases and J by 2 bases, with 21 bases between the two germline ends. The CDR3 DNA sequence: TGTGCCAGAAGCTCACCCCGTAAGGGATCGGTCACCTACGAGCAGTACTTC. Its protein is CARSSPRKGSVTYEQYF.

J is TRBJ1-2 and V is TRBV30; D is ambiguous. This CDR3 region has 15 residues. Trimming stripped 2 bases from V and 0 bases from J, with 13 bases between. The germline V gene encodes CDR1 GTSNPN and CDR2 SVGIG (reference sequence). In nucleotides, the CDR3 is TGTGCCTGGAGTTCGAAAGGTGTTCCTAACTATGGCTACACCTTC. Its protein is CAWSSKGVPNYGYTF.